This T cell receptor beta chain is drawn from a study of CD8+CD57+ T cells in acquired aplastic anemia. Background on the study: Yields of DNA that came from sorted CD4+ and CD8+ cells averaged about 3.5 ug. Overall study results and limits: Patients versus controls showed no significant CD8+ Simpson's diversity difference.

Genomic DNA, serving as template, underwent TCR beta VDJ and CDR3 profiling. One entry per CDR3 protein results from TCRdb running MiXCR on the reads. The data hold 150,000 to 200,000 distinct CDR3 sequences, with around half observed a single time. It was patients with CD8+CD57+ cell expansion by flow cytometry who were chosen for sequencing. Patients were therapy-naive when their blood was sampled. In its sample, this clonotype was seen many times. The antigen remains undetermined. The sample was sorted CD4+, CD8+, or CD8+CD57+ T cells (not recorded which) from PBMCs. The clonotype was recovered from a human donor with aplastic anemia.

The CDR3 loop is CATSARDRQYF. In DNA, the CDR3 is TGTGCCACCAGCGCCCGGGACCGGCAGTATTTT. The rearrangement links TRBV24-1 to TRBJ2-3; D possibly matches TRBD1 or TRBD2 (5 bases each). The CDR3 extends over 11 amino acids. The ends were cut back, 7 bases at V and 11 bases at J, with 12 bases in the middle. CDR1 and CDR2 from the germline V gene are KGHDR and SFDVKD.